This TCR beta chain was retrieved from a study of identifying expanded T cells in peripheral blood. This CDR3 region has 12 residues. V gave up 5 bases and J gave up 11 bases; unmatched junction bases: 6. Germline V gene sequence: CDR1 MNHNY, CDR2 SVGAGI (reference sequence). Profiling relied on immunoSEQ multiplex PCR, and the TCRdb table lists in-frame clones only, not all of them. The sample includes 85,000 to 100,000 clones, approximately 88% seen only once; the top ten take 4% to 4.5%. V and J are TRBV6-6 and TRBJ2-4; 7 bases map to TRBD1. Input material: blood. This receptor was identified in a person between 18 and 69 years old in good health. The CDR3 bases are TGTGCCAGCAGTCATCGACAGGGCCTTCAGTACTTC. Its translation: CASSHRQGLQYF.